The next 8 T cell receptor beta chains were all read from a single sample in a study of T cell repertoires in cytomegalovirus infection. TCRdb reprocessed the reads via MiXCR and lists one record per CDR3 protein. The sample has some 700,000 distinct CDR3 sequences; around 35% are singletons. These receptors' targets are unknown. This material consisted of cultured PBMCs, taken from culture after CMV antigen stimulation. The receptors come from a human donor in good health (CMV status not recorded). Some clones in this sample may be carry-over from other donors' samples.

This clonotype was observed once. The rearrangement joins TRBV13 to TRBJ1-2, with D maybe TRBD1 (6 bases). This CDR3 region has 13 residues. Germline V lookup: CDR1 PRHDT, CDR2 FYEKMQ (reference sequence). V lost 7 bases, J lost 8 bases, and 17 bases lay in between. The CDR3 is CASTSRGVGGYTF. In DNA form, the CDR3 reads TGTGCCAGCACCTCTAGGGGGGTTGGAGGCTACACCTTC.

This clonotype was counted ten times or more. The chain combines TRBV7-2 with TRBJ2-7, with 12 nucleotides matching TRBD2. This CDR3 comprises 15 residues. Trimming took 4 bases from V and 4 from J; bases not matched to a gene: 5. CDR1 and CDR2 (germline): SGHTA, FQGNSA. The CDR3 loop reads CASSSRLAGVYEQYF. CDR3 DNA sequence: TGTGCCAGCAGCTCCAGACTAGCGGGAGTTTACGAGCAGTACTTC.

V and J are TRBV6-1 and TRBJ2-1; TRBD2 might be the D (6 bases). CDR1 and CDR2 (germline): MNHNS, SASEGT. The CDR3 runs to 18 residues. Trimming stripped 4 bases from V and 0 bases from J, with 19 bases between. The CDR3 is CASSARDSPSGSYNEQFF. CDR3 sequence (DNA): TGTGCCAGCAGTGCCCGGGACTCTCCCTCCGGCTCCTACAATGAGCAGTTCTTC.

The chain employs TRBV7-9 and TRBJ2-7; D is perhaps TRBD1 (7 bases). Trimming stripped 0 bases from V and 2 bases from J, with 17 bases between. The V gene's germline CDR1 is SEHNR and CDR2 FQNEAQ (reference sequence). The CDR3 length is 17 residues. This CDR3 reads CASSLALGQGGTYEQYF. In DNA form, the CDR3 reads TGTGCCAGCAGCTTAGCTCTCGGGCAGGGGGGAACCTACGAGCAGTACTTC.

This clonotype has a handful of counts. The chain has TRBV4-1 and TRBJ2-7, with D possibly matching TRBD1 (5 bases). This CDR3 is 15 amino acids long. Germline CDR1 MGHRA, CDR2 YSYEKL. V lost 0 bases and J lost 2, with 11 bases in between. CDR3 coding DNA: TGCGCCAGCAGCCAAGAAGTCACAGGCCCCTACGAGCAGTACTTC. Protein product: CASSQEVTGPYEQYF.

The chain employs TRBV7-2 and TRBJ1-4, with a weak D call TRBD1 (5 bases). This CDR3 spans 14 amino acids. Germline CDR1 SGHTA, CDR2 FQGNSA. Between the trimmed V and J ends, which lost 6 bases and 6 bases, there was a span of 14 bases. The CDR3 region is CASRPGTGDEKLFF. The CDR3 DNA is TGTGCCAGCAGGCCCGGAACAGGCGATGAAAAACTGTTTTTT.

The chain is built from TRBV20-1 and TRBJ1-6, with a weak D call TRBD1 (5 bases). The ends were cut back, 4 bases at V and 9 bases at J, with 13 bases in the middle. The germline CDR1 and CDR2 sequences are DFQATT and SNEGSKA (reference sequence). The CDR3 sequence is 13 residues long. In nucleotides, the CDR3 is TGCAGTGCTATTATCAGGGCTGCTTCACCCCTCCACTTT. Its translation is CSAIIRAASPLHF.

In this sample, this clonotype turned up a few times. CDR3 sequence: CASSAQMGAFYEQYF. CDR3 DNA sequence: TGTGCCAGCAGCGCCCAGATGGGGGCGTTCTACGAGCAGTACTTC. The rearrangement uses TRBV7-2 and TRBJ2-7, with a weak D call TRBD1 (6 bases). This CDR3 region has 15 residues. In germline, CDR1 is SGHTA, CDR2 FQGNSA. Trimming took 5 bases from V and 3 from J, leaving 17 bases between them.